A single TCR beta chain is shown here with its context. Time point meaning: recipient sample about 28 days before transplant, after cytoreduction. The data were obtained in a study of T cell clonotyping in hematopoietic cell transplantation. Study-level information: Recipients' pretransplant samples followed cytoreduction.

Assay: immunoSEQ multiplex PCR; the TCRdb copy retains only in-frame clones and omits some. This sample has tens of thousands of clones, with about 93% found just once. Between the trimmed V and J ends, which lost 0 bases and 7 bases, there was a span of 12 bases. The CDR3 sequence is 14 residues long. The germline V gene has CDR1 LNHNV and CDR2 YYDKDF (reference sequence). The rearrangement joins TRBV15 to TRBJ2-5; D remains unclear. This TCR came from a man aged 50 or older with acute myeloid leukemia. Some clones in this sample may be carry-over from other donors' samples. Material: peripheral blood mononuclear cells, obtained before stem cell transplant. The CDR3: CATSRETLKGTQYF. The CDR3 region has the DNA TGTGCCACCAGCAGAGAAACCCTCAAGGGGACCCAGTACTTC.